The T cell receptor beta chain under discussion was sequenced for a study of blood T cell repertoires in COVID-19. There are 13 residues in the CDR3. The V segment lost 4 bases and the J segment 6 bases; nucleotides outside the gene matches: 3. Germline CDR1 reads SGHRS; CDR2 reads YFSETQ. Per the authors' pipeline: Scientists estimated how many nucleated cells there were by amplifying reference gene primers. Repertoires were generated with immunoSEQ multiplex PCR, while TCRdb's copy carries only in-frame clones and drops some. V, J and clone size are taken as reported in that table, and D and trimming were inferred from the DNA itself. Among approximately 220,000 clones, approximately 89% were seen once, and the ten largest hold less than 4%. The age range of participants was about 18 to 95 years, with residence in around 22 US areas.

The sample taken for sequencing was PBMCs or T cells enriched from blood (not recorded which). The sequence came from a woman aged 30 to 39 with acute COVID-19. The rearrangement joins TRBV5-1 to TRBJ2-2; TRBD1 matches 7 bases. Here the CDR3 DNA reads TGCGCCAGCAGCGACAGGGCCCCCGGGGAGCTGTTTTTT. This translates into CASSDRAPGELFF. The entire variable domain, with the rest obtained from reference TRBV5-1 and TRBJ2-2, is as follows: KAGVTQTPRYLIKTRGQQVTLSCSPISGHRSVSWYQQTPGQGLQFLFEYFSETQRNKGNFPGRFSGRQFSNSRSEMNVSTLELGDSALYLCASSDRAPGELFFGEGSRLTVL.